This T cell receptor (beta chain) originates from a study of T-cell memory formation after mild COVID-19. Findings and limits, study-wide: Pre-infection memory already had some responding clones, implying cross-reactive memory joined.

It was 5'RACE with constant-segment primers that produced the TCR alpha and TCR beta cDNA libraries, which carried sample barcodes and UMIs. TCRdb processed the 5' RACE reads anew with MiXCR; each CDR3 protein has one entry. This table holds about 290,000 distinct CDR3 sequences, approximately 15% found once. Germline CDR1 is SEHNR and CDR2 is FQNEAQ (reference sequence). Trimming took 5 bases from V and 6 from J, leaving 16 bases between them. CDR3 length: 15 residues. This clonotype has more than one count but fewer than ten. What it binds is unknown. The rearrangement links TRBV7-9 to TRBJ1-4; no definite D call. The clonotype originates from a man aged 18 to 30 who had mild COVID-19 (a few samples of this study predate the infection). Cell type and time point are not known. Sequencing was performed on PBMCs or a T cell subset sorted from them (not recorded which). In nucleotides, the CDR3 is TGTGCCAGCAGCCGGGCCCCAGGCGTCGATGAAAAACTGTTTTTT. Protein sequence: CASSRAPGVDEKLFF.